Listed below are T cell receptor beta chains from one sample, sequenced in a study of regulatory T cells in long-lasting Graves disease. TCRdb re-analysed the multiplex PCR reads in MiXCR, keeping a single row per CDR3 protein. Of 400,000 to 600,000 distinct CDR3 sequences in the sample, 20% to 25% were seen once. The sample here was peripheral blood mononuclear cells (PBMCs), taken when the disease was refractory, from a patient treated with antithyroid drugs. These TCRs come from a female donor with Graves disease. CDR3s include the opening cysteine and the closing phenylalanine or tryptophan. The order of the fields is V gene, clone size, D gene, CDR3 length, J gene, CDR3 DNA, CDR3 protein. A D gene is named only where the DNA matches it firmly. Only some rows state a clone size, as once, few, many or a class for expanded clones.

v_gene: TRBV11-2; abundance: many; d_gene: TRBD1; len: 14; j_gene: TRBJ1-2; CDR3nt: TGTGCCAGCGGCTTGGGACAGGGGGCGCGGGGCTACACCTTC; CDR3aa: CASGLGQGARGYTF
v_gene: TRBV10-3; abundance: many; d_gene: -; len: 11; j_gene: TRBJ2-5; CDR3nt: TGTGCCATCAAGGACGAGGAGACCCAGTACTTC; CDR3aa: CAIKDEETQYF
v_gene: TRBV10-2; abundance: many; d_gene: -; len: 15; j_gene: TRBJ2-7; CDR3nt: TGCGCCAGCAGTGAGGGGGGAATCAAGCCCTACGAGCAGTACTTC; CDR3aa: CASSEGGIKPYEQYF
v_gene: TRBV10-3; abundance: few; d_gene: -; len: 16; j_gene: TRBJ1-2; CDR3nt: TGTGCCATCTCACAGGGCCAAATCCTCAATAACTATGGCTACACCTTC; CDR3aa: CAISQGQILNNYGYTF
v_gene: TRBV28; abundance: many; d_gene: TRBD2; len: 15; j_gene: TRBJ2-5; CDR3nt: TGTGCCAGCAGTTGGGGACTAGCGGGAGGGGAGACCCAGTACTTC; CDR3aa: CASSWGLAGGETQYF
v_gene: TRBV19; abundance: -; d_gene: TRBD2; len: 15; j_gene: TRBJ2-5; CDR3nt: TGTGCCAGTACTGGAGCTAGCGGGCCGGAAGAGACCCAGTACTTC; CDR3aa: CASTGASGPEETQYF
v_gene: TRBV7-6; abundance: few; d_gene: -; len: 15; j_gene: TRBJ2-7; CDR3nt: TGTGCCAGCAGCTCAGAGACAGGACCCTCCTACGAGCAGTACTTC; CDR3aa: CASSSETGPSYEQYF
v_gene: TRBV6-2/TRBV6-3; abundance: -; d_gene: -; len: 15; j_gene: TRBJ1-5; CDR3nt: TGTGCCAGCAGTTACAACCCCGGGGCTAATCAGCCCCAGCATTTT; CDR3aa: CASSYNPGANQPQHF
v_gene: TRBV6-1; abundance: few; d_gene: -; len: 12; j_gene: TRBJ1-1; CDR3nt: TGTGCCAGCGCCCCGATCCCGGGTGAAGCTTTCTTT; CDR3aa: CASAPIPGEAFF
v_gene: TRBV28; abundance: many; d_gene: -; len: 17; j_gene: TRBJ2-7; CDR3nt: TGTGCCAGCAGTCCCTCAGCTACAGGGACGGGTACCTACGAGCAGTACTTC; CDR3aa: CASSPSATGTGTYEQYF
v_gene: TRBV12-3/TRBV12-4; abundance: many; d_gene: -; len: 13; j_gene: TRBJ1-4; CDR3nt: TGTGCCAGCAGTTTAGCCCAGGGTGAAAAACTGTTTTTT; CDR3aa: CASSLAQGEKLFF
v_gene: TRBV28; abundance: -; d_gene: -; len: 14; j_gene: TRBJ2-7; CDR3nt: TGTGCCAGCATAGGAGGAAGCGCTCGCTACGAGCAGTACTTC; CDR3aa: CASIGGSARYEQYF
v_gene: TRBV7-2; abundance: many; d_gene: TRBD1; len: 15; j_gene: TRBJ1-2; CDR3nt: TGTGCCAGCAGCTTAGCGACAGGGGGTGTCTATGGCTACACCTTC; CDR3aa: CASSLATGGVYGYTF
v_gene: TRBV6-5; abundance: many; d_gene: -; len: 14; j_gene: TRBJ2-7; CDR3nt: TGTGCCAGCAGTTGGGGACTTTTCTCCTACGAGCAGTACTTC; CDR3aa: CASSWGLFSYEQYF
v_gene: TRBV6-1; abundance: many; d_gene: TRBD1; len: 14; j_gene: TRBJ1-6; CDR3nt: TGTGCCAGCACCGCCTGGGACAGGGAATCACCCCTCCACTTT; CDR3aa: CASTAWDRESPLHF
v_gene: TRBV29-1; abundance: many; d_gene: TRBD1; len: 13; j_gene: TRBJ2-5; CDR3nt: TGCAGCGTAGGGACAGGGGTCCAAGAGACCCAGTACTTC; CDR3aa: CSVGTGVQETQYF
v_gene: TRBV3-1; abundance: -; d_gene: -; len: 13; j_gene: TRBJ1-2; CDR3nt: TGTGCCAGCAGCCAAGATTGGGGGCTAGGCTACACCTTC; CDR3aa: CASSQDWGLGYTF
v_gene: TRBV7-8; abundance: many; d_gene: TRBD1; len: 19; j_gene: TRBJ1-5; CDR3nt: TGTGCCAGCAGAAGAGGGGCAGGGGGCTGGTCTGGTGGCAATCAGCCCCAGCATTTT; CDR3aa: CASRRGAGGWSGGNQPQHF
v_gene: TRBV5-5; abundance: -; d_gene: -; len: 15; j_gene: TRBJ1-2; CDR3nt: TGTGCCAGCAGCTCCTACGGGACGTCTGAGTCTGGCTACACCTTC; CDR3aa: CASSSYGTSESGYTF
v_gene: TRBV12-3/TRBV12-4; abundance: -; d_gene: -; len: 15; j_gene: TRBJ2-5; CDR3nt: TGTGCCAGCAGCCGTGGGACATCCGGAGGGGAGACCCAGTACTTC; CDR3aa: CASSRGTSGGETQYF
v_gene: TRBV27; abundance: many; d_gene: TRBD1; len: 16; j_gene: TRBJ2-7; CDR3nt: TGTGCCAGCAGTTTAAGCGACAGGGCGGTGGACTACGAGCAGTACTTC; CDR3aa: CASSLSDRAVDYEQYF
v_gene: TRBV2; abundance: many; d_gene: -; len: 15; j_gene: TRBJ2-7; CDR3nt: TGTGCCAGCAGTGGTCGTGAGGGCGGCTCCTACGAGCAGTACTTC; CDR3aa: CASSGREGGSYEQYF
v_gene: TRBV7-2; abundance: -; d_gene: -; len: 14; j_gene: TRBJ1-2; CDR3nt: TGTGCCAGCAGCTTAAGTCGGGGCAACTATGGCTACACCTTC; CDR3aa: CASSLSRGNYGYTF
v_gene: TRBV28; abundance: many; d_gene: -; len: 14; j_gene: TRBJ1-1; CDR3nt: TGTGCCAGCAGTTCTCCGACAGAGAACACTGAAGCTTTCTTT; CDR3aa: CASSSPTENTEAFF
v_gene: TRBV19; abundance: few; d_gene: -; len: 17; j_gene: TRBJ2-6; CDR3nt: TGTGCCAGTAGCCCGCTTGGTGCCGGGCCTGGGGCCAACGTCCTGACTTTC; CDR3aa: CASSPLGAGPGANVLTF
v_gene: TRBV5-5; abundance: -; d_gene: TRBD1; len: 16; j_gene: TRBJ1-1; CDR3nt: TGTGCCAGCAGCTTGGGGTACGGACAGGCGAACACTGAAGCTTTCTTT; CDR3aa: CASSLGYGQANTEAFF
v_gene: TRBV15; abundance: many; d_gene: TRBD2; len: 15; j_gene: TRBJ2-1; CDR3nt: TGTGCCACTGAGAGACGGACTAGCTTCGCCAATGAGCAGTTCTTC; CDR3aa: CATERRTSFANEQFF
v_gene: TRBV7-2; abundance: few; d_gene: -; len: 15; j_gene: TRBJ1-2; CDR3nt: TGTGCCAGCAGCCAATACCCCGGGGGCAACTATGGCTACACCTTC; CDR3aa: CASSQYPGGNYGYTF
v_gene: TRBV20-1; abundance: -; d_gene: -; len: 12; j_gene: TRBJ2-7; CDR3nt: TGCAGTGCTAAACTGGACAGCTACGAGCAGTACTTC; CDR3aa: CSAKLDSYEQYF
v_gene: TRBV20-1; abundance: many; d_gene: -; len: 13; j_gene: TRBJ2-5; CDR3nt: TGCAGTGCTCCAACAGGGTCCCAAGAGACCCAGTACTTC; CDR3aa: CSAPTGSQETQYF
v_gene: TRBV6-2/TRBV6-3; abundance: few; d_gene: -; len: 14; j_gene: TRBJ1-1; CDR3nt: TGTGCCAGCAGCCCGGGACTGTTTTACACTGAAGCTTTCTTT; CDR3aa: CASSPGLFYTEAFF
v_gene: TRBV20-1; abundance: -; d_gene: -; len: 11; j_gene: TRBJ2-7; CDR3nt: TGCAGTGCTACCACCTCCTACGAGCAGTACTTC; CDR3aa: CSATTSYEQYF
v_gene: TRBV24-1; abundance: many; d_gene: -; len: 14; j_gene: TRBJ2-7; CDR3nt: TGTGCCACCAGTGATCCAAGTCCTGGGGGAGAGCAGTACTTC; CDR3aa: CATSDPSPGGEQYF
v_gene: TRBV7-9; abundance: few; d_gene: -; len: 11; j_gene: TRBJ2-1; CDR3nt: TGTGCCAGCAGCTTAGAGGGTGAGCAGTTCTTC; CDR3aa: CASSLEGEQFF
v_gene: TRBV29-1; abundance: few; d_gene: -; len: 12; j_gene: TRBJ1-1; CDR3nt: TGCAGCGTCATCAGAAGTAACACTGAAGCTTTCTTT; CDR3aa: CSVIRSNTEAFF
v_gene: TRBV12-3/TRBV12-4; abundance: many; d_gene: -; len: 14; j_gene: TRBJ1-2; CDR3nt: TGTGCCAGCAGTTCGGTATGGCAGGGTGATGGCTACACCTTC; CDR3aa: CASSSVWQGDGYTF
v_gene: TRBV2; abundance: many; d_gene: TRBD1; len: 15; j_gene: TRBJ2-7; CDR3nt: TGTGCCAGCGGGGGTCCCGGGACAGGAAACTACGAGCAGTACTTC; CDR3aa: CASGGPGTGNYEQYF
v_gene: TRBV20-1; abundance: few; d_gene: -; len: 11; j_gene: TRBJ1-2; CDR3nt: TGCAGTGCTAGAAAGGACAGACACTACACCTTC; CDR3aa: CSARKDRHYTF
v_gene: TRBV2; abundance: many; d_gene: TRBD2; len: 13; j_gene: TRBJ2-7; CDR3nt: TGTGCCAGGGGGGGGGAGTCCTCTCCCGAGCAGTACTTC; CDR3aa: CARGGESSPEQYF
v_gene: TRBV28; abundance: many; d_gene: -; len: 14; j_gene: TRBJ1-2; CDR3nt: TGTGCCAGCAGTTCAGGGCCAGCTAACTATGGCTACACCTTC; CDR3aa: CASSSGPANYGYTF